The 23 T cell receptor beta chains given below trace back to one sample, sequenced in a study of T cell responses to AZD1222 COVID-19 vaccine (dated by TCRdb to 2020 to 2023). Libraries were prepared through the immunoSEQ multiplex PCR assay. TCRdb took over this immuneACCESS table, retaining in-frame rearrangements with V and J assigned. Such tables are incomplete; in checked studies, under half of the missing clones stem from an unresolved V gene, and the remainder is unexplained. This sample comprises about 190,000 clones, approximately 90% of them detected only once. Of the sample, roughly 0.99% falls within the top ten clones. The sample's time point label, in plain terms: baseline before first vaccination. The source material was peripheral blood, sampled on day 0 of AZD1222 vaccination. These receptors originate from an adult in good health.

The chain recombines TRBV9 with TRBJ1-3; the match to TRBD1 covers 9 bases. Germline V gene sequence: CDR1 SGDLS, CDR2 YYNGEE. This CDR3 spans 19 amino acids. The V segment lost 4 bases and the J segment 0 bases; nucleotides outside the gene matches: 14. CDR3 nucleotide sequence: TGTGCCAGCAGCAGAAGGCCCTCCCTGACAGGGGGCTCTGGAAACACCATATATTTT. It yields the protein CASSRRPSLTGGSGNTIYF.

This sequence joins TRBV29-1 and TRBJ2-1; D gene unclear. Trimming left V 5 bases short and J 6 bases short, with 14 bases between. This CDR3 spans 13 amino acids. Germline V lookup: CDR1 SQVTM, CDR2 ANQGSEA. CDR3 residues: CSVYSRLGNEQFF. Written as DNA, the CDR3 is TGCAGCGTTTATTCCCGACTGGGCAATGAGCAGTTCTTC.

The rearrangement links TRBV27 to TRBJ2-1; 7 nucleotides align to TRBD2. Germline-derived CDR1 and CDR2 are MNHEY and SMNVEV (reference sequence). The CDR3 runs to 17 residues. V lost 8 bases, J lost 4 bases, and 17 bases stayed unmatched. The CDR3 DNA follows: TGTGCCAGCGGCCATCCGACTAGCTACGCTCAATACAATGAGCAGTTCTTC. Residues: CASGHPTSYAQYNEQFF.

The gene calls are TRBV29-1 and TRBJ2-3; no clear D gene. Trimming took 7 bases from V and 3 from J, leaving 11 bases between them. The V gene's germline CDR1 is SQVTM and CDR2 ANQGSEA. CDR3 length: 12 residues. The CDR3 bases are TGCAGCGCATATGACGGAACAGATACGCAGTATTTT. Residues: CSAYDGTDTQYF.

V and J are TRBV12-5 and TRBJ1-1, with unresolved D. V lost 1 base and J lost 1, with 4 bases in between. The CDR3 runs 13 residues. CDR1 and CDR2 from the germline V gene are LGHNT and FRNRAP. The DNA of the CDR3 is TGTGCTAGTGGTTTGGCAGGGAACACTGAAGCTTTCTTT. Protein: CASGLAGNTEAFF.

The chain combines TRBV2 with TRBJ1-5, with a possible D match to TRBD1 (5 bases). V lost 9 bases and J 4 bases, leaving 13 bases between the germline ends. The germline V gene encodes CDR1 SNHLY and CDR2 FYNNEI. The CDR3 extends over 13 amino acids. CDR3 sequence: CASNPQENQPQHF. The CDR3 bases are TGTGCCAGTAACCCACAGGAGAATCAGCCCCAGCATTTT.

This chain's CDR3 is CASSLSIAGGPHGELFF. As DNA, the CDR3 is TGTGCCAGCAGCTTGTCTATAGCGGGAGGGCCTCACGGGGAGCTGTTTTTT. The chain is built from TRBV5-6 and TRBJ2-2; 11 bases fit TRBD2. Germline trimming cut 1 base from V and 7 bases from J; bases unmatched to any gene: 9. CDR1 and CDR2 (germline): SGHDT, YYEEEE. CDR3 length: 17 residues.

CDR3 region: CASSPQRGDEKLFF. For the CDR3, the DNA is TGTGCCAGCAGCCCTCAACGTGGGGATGAAAAACTGTTTTTT. The chain employs TRBV5-8 and TRBJ1-4, with D unresolved. The length of the CDR3 is 14 residues. Trimming pared 4 bases from V and 6 bases from J, leaving 13 bases between. Germline V gene lookup returns CDR1 SGHTS and CDR2 YDEGEE.

V usage is TRBV6-5 and J usage is TRBJ2-3; a weak D match, TRBD1 (6 bases). The CDR3 runs 14 residues. V lost 6 bases to trimming and J lost 1 base, with 11 bases between them. Germline values: CDR1 MNHEY, CDR2 SVGAGI. The CDR3 loop reads CASRQGGRTDTQYF. For the CDR3, the DNA is TGTGCCAGCAGACAGGGTGGTCGCACAGATACGCAGTATTTT.

V is TRBV4-3 and J is TRBJ1-2; 7 nucleotides match TRBD1. Trimming took 0 bases from V and 3 from J; bases not matched to a gene: 4. The CDR3 is made up of 15 amino acids. The germline V gene has CDR1 LGHNA and CDR2 YSLEER. The CDR3: CASSQEVTGDYGYTF. The CDR3 nucleotides read TGCGCCAGCAGCCAAGAGGTTACAGGGGACTATGGCTACACCTTC.

The J gene is TRBJ1-5, the V gene TRBV5-8, with 8 bases that match TRBD1. The CDR3 is 16 residues long. The V gene end was trimmed by 2 bases and the J gene end by 3 bases; junction bases not matched to a gene: 7. Germline V gene sequence: CDR1 SGHTS, CDR2 YDEGEE. CDR3 nucleotide sequence: TGTGCCAGCAGCTTTTACAGGGGGGCCCCCAATCAGCCCCAGCATTTT. It specifies CASSFYRGAPNQPQHF.

The CDR3 protein is CASSLRGSPGELFF. DNA of the CDR3: TGTGCCAGCAGCTTGCGGGGTTCACCGGGGGAGCTGTTTTTT. The genes are TRBV5-8 and TRBJ2-2; D is possibly TRBD2 (5 bases). CDR3 size: 14 residues. V lost 1 base and J 8 bases, leaving 12 bases between the germline ends. CDR1 is SGHTS and CDR2 is YDEGEE in the germline V gene. Full variable domain (rest looked up from reference TRBV5-8 and TRBJ2-2): EAGVTQSPTHLIKTRGQQATLRCSPISGHTSVYWYQQALGLGLQFLLWYDEGEERNRGNFPPRFSGRQFPNYSSELNVNALELEDSALYLCASSLRGSPGELFFGEGSRLTVL.

The chain couples TRBV3-1 (or the pseudogene TRBV3-2) to TRBJ2-7, with D maybe TRBD2 (6 bases). Germline lookup yields CDR1 LGHDT and CDR2 YNNKEL (reference sequence). The CDR3 is 14 amino acids. The germline V and J ends were trimmed by 3 bases and 9 bases, with 18 bases remaining between them. CDR3 amino acids: CASSQSQGVGGQYF. The CDR3 nucleotides read TGTGCCAGCAGCCAGTCCCAAGGGGTCGGGGGGCAGTACTTC.

The chain uses TRBV5-1 and TRBJ2-2, with unresolved D. Trimming took 1 base from V and 0 from J, leaving 4 bases between them. Germline V lookup: CDR1 SGHRS, CDR2 YFSETQ. The CDR3 is 14 amino acids. The CDR3 coding sequence is TGCGCCAGCAGCTTGTGGGCGAACACCGGGGAGCTGTTTTTT. Protein sequence: CASSLWANTGELFF. Full variable domain (rest looked up from reference TRBV5-1 and TRBJ2-2): KAGVTQTPRYLIKTRGQQVTLSCSPISGHRSVSWYQQTPGQGLQFLFEYFSETQRNKGNFPGRFSGRQFSNSRSEMNVSTLELGDSALYLCASSLWANTGELFFGEGSRLTVL.

This clone was counted only a few times. The gene calls are TRBV19 and TRBJ2-7; unclear D gene. V dropped 6 bases and J dropped 6 bases, with 12 bases sitting between them. The CDR3 runs 12 residues. CDR1 is LNHDA and CDR2 is SQIVND in the germline V gene (reference sequence). The CDR3, as DNA: TGTGCCAGTAGCATCAACCCGCGCGAGCAGTACTTC. It specifies CASSINPREQYF.

V usage is TRBV29-1 and J usage is TRBJ2-7, with unresolved D. Germline V lookup: CDR1 SQVTM, CDR2 ANQGSEA. Trimming took off 4 bases at V and 7 bases at J, with 8 bases between the two ends. This CDR3 is built from 10 residues. CDR3 bases: TGCAGCGTTGGGCATACTGAGCAGTACTTC. This encodes CSVGHTEQYF.

The rearrangement joins TRBV11-2 to TRBJ1-1; D not certain. Trimming took 0 bases from V and 7 from J, leaving 15 bases between them. Germline lookup yields CDR1 SGHAT and CDR2 FQNNGV. The CDR3 loop spans 15 amino acids. CDR3 nucleotides: TGTGCCAGCAGCTTAGATGACGCTGTTCGTAATGAAGCTTTCTTT. It codes for CASSLDDAVRNEAFF.

The J gene is TRBJ2-7, the V gene TRBV9, with TRBD1 identical over 9 bases. CDR1 is SGDLS and CDR2 is YYNGEE in the germline V gene. The CDR3 covers 13 residues. The V and J ends lost 7 bases and 7 bases, in that order; junction bases with no gene match: 9. CDR3: CASSGTGIKEQYF. The CDR3 DNA reads as TGTGCCAGCTCCGGGACAGGGATCAAGGAGCAGTACTTC.

This clone was seen only a few times. The chain employs TRBV6-1 and TRBJ1-6; the D is unclear. Germline V lookup: CDR1 MNHNS, CDR2 SASEGT. The V gene lost 0 bases and the J gene lost 0 bases, with 15 bases spanning the gap. This CDR3 is built from 19 residues. CDR3: CASSEAMGPSSSYNSPLHF. The CDR3 DNA follows: TGTGCCAGCAGTGAAGCTATGGGTCCCTCTAGCTCCTATAATTCACCCCTCCACTTT.

The chain uses TRBV6-6 and TRBJ1-1; no firm D call. The CDR3 length is 15 residues. Germline V lookup: CDR1 MNHNY, CDR2 SVGAGI (reference sequence). Trimming shortened V by 2 bases and J by 0 bases, and 10 bases separated the two germline ends. In DNA form, the CDR3 reads TGTGCCAGCAGTTACGCGATTGCGGTGAACACTGAAGCTTTCTTT. It specifies CASSYAIAVNTEAFF.

CDR3 sequence (DNA): TGTGCCAGCAGAACGACAGGGGACCACACCGGGGAGCTGTTTTTT. Protein: CASRTTGDHTGELFF. The chain uses TRBV11-3 and TRBJ2-2; 8 bases align to TRBD1. Germline V lookup: CDR1 SGHNT, CDR2 YENEEA. The CDR3 length is 15 residues. The ends lost 6 bases at V and 3 bases at J; junction bases unmatched: 6.

V and J are TRBV5-1 and TRBJ1-1; D call uncertain. The germline gives CDR1 SGHRS, CDR2 YFSETQ. V was cut by 1 base and J by 5 bases, with 6 bases left in between. This CDR3 comprises 12 residues. The CDR3 protein is CASSLRGTEAFF. The CDR3 region has the DNA TGCGCCAGCAGCTTGCGGGGAACTGAAGCTTTCTTT.

The chain couples TRBV6-5 to TRBJ1-6; D remains unclear. CDR1 and CDR2 from the germline V gene are MNHEY and SVGAGI. The CDR3 sequence is 15 residues long. Deletions cut 2 bases from V and 5 bases from J, with 10 bases between. The CDR3: CASSYEKVDNSPLHF. CDR3 coding DNA: TGTGCCAGCAGTTACGAAAAGGTGGATAATTCACCCCTCCACTTT.